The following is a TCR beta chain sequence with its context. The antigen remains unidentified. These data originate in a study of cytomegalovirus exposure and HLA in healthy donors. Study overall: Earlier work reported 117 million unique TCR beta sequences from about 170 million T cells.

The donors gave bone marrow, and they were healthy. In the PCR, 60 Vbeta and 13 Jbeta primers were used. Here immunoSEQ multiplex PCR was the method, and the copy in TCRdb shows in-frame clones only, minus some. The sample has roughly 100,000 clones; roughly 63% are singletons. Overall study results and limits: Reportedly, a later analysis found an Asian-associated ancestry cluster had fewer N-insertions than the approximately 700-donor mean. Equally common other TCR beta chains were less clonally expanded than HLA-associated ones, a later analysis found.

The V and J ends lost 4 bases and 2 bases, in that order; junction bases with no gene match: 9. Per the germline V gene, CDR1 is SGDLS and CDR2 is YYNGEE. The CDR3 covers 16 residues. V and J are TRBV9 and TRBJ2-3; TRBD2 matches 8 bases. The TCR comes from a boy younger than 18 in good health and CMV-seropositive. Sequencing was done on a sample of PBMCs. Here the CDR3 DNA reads TGTGCCAGCAGCCCGGGGGCGGGGGGATACACAGATACGCAGTATTTT. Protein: CASSPGAGGYTDTQYF.